These T cell receptor beta chains were read from a single sample in a study of T-cell memory formation after mild COVID-19. One entry per CDR3 protein, called by TCRdb with MiXCR from the 5' RACE reads. Among roughly 100,000 distinct CDR3 sequences, about 13% were seen once, and the ten largest hold about 27%. Sequenced: PBMCs or a T cell subset sorted from them (not recorded which). These receptors originate from an adult woman who had mild COVID-19 (a few samples of this study predate the infection). Cell type and time point are not known. CDR3s leave out the opening cysteine and the closing phenylalanine or tryptophan. Each record gives: V gene, J gene, CDR3 protein.

>TRBV29-1|TRBJ2-7
SVVTGPFYEQY
>TRBV7-3|TRBJ2-1
ASTMLGSYNEQF
>TRBV7-2|TRBJ2-3
ASSLGMGVDTQY
>TRBV9|TRBJ1-2
ASSATTGNYGYT
>TRBV29-1|TRBJ2-7
SVAGGLEQY
>TRBV4-3|TRBJ2-1
ASSQGVGRPFYNEQF
>TRBV4-3|TRBJ2-1
ASSQEGSAAEQF
>TRBV4-1|TRBJ2-7
ASSQVGGLVSFYEQY
>TRBV7-8|TRBJ1-1
ASSLGVWGPQVEGTEAF
>TRBV9|TRBJ1-5
ASSATGAGQPQH
>TRBV4-3|TRBJ2-5
ASSQGRGTQETQY
>TRBV4-2|TRBJ2-3
ASSQRWGGDTQY
>TRBV7-2|TRBJ2-1
ASSYLAGANEQF
>TRBV2|TRBJ2-3
ASSSTGGLGTDTQY
>TRBV7-8|TRBJ2-7
ASSLATGTYGEQY
>TRBV20-1|TRBJ2-7
SARDLELAGPPSYEQY
>TRBV5-1|TRBJ2-7
ASSFGLTSYEQY
>TRBV19|TRBJ2-2
ASRGWVDRVGELF
>TRBV7-9|TRBJ2-1
ASSSGFPEQF
>TRBV9|TRBJ2-3
ASSASGAPLTDTQY
>TRBV9|TRBJ2-5
ASSVDFETQY
>TRBV20-1|TRBJ2-1
SAGLRRGGVEQF
>TRBV6-5|TRBJ1-5
ASRSSGQPQH
>TRBV12-3/TRBV12-4|TRBJ2-3
ASRRTVSTDTQY
>TRBV12-3/TRBV12-4|TRBJ2-1
ASSWTSGFYNEQF
>TRBV6-5|TRBJ2-7
ASSSDRNYEQY
>TRBV27|TRBJ1-1
ASSLSDRGNTEAF
>TRBV27|TRBJ1-2
ASSLRAGYGYT
>TRBV4-1|TRBJ2-7
ASSQRLDTAYEQY
>TRBV6-4|TRBJ2-7
ATPGWPGEDQTYEQY
>TRBV3-1|TRBJ2-5
ASSHVKWTFKY
>TRBV12-3/TRBV12-4|TRBJ2-3
ASAGISTDTQY
>TRBV4-1|TRBJ2-5
ASSQAEAGPETQY